The TCR beta chain under discussion was sequenced for a study of CD8 T cells in Susac syndrome. Trimming shortened V by 5 bases and J by 0 bases, and 7 bases separated the two germline ends. The CDR3 spans 13 residues. The germline CDR1 and CDR2 sequences are SGHAT and FQNNGV. This clonotype was seen once. RNA totalling about 0.45 to 1 ug underwent reverse transcription with random hexamers. TCRdb re-derived calls from the immunoSEQ multiplex PCR reads in MiXCR, one entry per CDR3 protein. The sample contains some 300,000 distinct CDR3 sequences, approximately 91% of which appear only once. The V call is TRBV11-2, the J call TRBJ1-1; a weak D match, TRBD1 (5 bases). What was sequenced was CD8+ T cells from PBMCs. The sequence derives from a human donor with multiple sclerosis. CDR3 sequence: CASSRQLNTEAFF. CDR3 bases: TGTGCCAGCAGCCGACAGCTGAACACTGAAGCTTTCTTT.